One and the same sample provided the 18 T cell receptor beta chains below, sequenced in a study of blood T cells in healthy people across ages (dated by TCRdb to about 2015). Libraries were prepared through 5' RACE. Sequencer: Illumina HiSeq 2500. A second PCR of about 7 to 12 cycles was performed with a sample-barcoded 5' primer and a J-beta primer mix. TCRdb reprocessing: public reads trimmed at Q25 with fastp, clones called with MiXCR, in-frame beta chains kept. Rows are unified per CDR3 protein, each entry keeping the most common DNA and genes. The sample data list about 1 million distinct CDR3 sequences, and 35% to 55% of these were observed just once. The top ten clonotypes cover 18% of the sample. Source material: blood. Every receptor here comes from an older woman in good health.

The gene calls are TRBV5-1 and TRBJ2-5, with D maybe TRBD2 (6 bases). CDR1 and CDR2 from the germline V gene are SGHRS and YFSETQ. The CDR3 consists of 15 residues. V was clipped by 0 bases and J by 1 base, with 10 bases between them. Here the CDR3 DNA reads TGCGCCAGCAGCTTGGGGGGAGGAATCCAAGAGACCCAGTACTTC. Its protein product is CASSLGGGIQETQYF.

This clonotype was observed a few times. The DNA for the CDR3 is TGCGCCAGCACGTCGCAGGCGAATCAGCCCCAGCATTTT. Its protein product is CASTSQANQPQHF. The chain is built from TRBV10-2 and TRBJ1-5; D is unclear. Between the trimmed V and J ends, which lost 7 bases and 4 bases, there was a span of 11 bases. Germline lookup yields CDR1 WSHSY and CDR2 SAAADI. The CDR3 contains 13 residues.

J is TRBJ2-7 and V is TRBV15; 8 nucleotides line up with TRBD1. V trimming: 5 bases; J trimming: 2 bases; junction bases outside the gene matches: 14. The CDR3 covers 17 residues. Looked up from germline, CDR1 is LNHNV and CDR2 is YYDKDF (reference sequence). CDR3 protein: CATSRPTGQGAAYEQYF. CDR3 sequence (DNA): TGTGCCACCAGCCGCCCCACTGGACAGGGAGCAGCCTACGAGCAGTACTTC.

This clonotype was seen at least ten times. This chain connects TRBV27 to TRBJ2-1; D remains ambiguous. V dropped 5 bases and J dropped 6 bases, with 8 bases sitting between them. This CDR3 has 12 amino acids. CDR1 is MNHEY and CDR2 is SMNVEV in the germline V gene (reference sequence). The chain's CDR3 is CASSQTPNEQFF. Written as DNA, the CDR3 is TGTGCCAGCAGTCAGACCCCCAATGAGCAGTTCTTC.

The chain couples TRBV12-3 or TRBV12-4 to TRBJ2-5; the D call may be TRBD1 or TRBD2 (5 bases each). V lost 5 bases, J lost 2 bases, and 18 bases lay in between. This CDR3 is built from 16 residues. The CDR3 reads CASSRLGRAEQETQYF. The DNA of the CDR3 is TGTGCCAGCAGTAGACTGGGACGAGCAGAACAAGAGACCCAGTACTTC.

This chain connects TRBV10-3 to TRBJ2-5, with 11 bases fitting TRBD1. The CDR3 extends over 17 amino acids. Germline CDR1 reads ENHRY; CDR2 reads SYGVKD. V dropped 2 bases and J dropped 2; count of bases not matched to a gene: 7. CDR3 protein: CAISEGTGGRLQETQYF. The CDR3 DNA reads TGTGCCATCAGTGAGGGGACAGGGGGGCGCCTACAAGAGACCCAGTACTTC.

This clonotype was observed a handful of times. DNA of the CDR3: TGTGCCAGCAGTAGGCAGGGTAGTTACAACATTCAGTACTTC. This sequence encodes CASSRQGSYNIQYF. This chain connects TRBV3-1 to TRBJ2-4; D perhaps matches TRBD1 (5 bases). The ends were cut back, 6 bases at V and 7 bases at J, with 16 bases in the middle. This CDR3 contains 14 residues. CDR1 is LGHDT and CDR2 is YNNKEL in the germline V gene (reference sequence).

The CDR3 protein is CASSLARTGGTEAFF. CDR3 in DNA: TGTGCCAGCAGCTTAGCCAGGACAGGGGGGACTGAAGCTTTCTTT. The chain is built from TRBV11-2 and TRBJ1-1; 10 nucleotides line up with TRBD1. This CDR3 contains 15 residues. Trimming removed 1 base from V and 5 bases from J; junction bases left unmatched: 4. CDR1 SGHAT and CDR2 FQNNGV come from the germline V gene.

In this sample, this clonotype turned up a few times. The rearrangement links TRBV7-6 to TRBJ2-7, with 15 bases fitting TRBD2. Looked up from germline, CDR1 is SGHVS and CDR2 is FNYEAQ. The CDR3 is 23 amino acids. V lost 1 base to trimming and J lost 7 bases; unmatched junction nucleotides: 26. The CDR3 DNA is TGTGCCAGCAGCTTAGGTGTTTTGGGACAGGGCAAAACCGGGACTAGCGGGAGGACTGAGCAGTACTTC. Translated: CASSLGVLGQGKTGTSGRTEQYF.

This clonotype was counted between two and nine times. The rearrangement joins TRBV27 to TRBJ2-2; possibly TRBD2 for D (5 bases). The CDR3 is 14 residues long. The germline V gene has CDR1 MNHEY and CDR2 SMNVEV (reference sequence). V was pared by 3 bases and J by 6 bases, with 11 bases between. The CDR3 sequence: CASSFRGWAGELFF. CDR3 DNA: TGTGCCAGCAGTTTTCGGGGTTGGGCCGGGGAGCTGTTTTTT.

This rearrangement joins TRBV7-9 to TRBJ2-1; D call uncertain. The germline V and J ends were trimmed by 5 bases and 5 bases, with 19 bases remaining between them. Germline V gene lookup returns CDR1 SEHNR and CDR2 FQNEAQ (reference sequence). The CDR3 contains 16 residues. The DNA of the CDR3 is TGTGCCAGCAGCCCTCGGGTGGGGAAGAGGAACAATGAGCAGTTCTTC. The encoded protein is CASSPRVGKRNNEQFF.

V gene TRBV4-1 combines with J gene TRBJ2-3, with 13 bases aligning to TRBD2. The germline CDR1 and CDR2 sequences are MGHRA and YSYEKL. V was clipped by 4 bases and J by 7 bases; unmatched bases: 11. The CDR3 extends over 17 amino acids. The CDR3: CASSPGLAGETTNTQYF. The CDR3 DNA follows: TGCGCCAGCAGCCCCGGACTAGCGGGAGAAACAACAAATACGCAGTATTTT.

This clonotype was detected a few times. The chain carries TRBV3-1 and TRBJ2-3; 9 bases fit TRBD2. The CDR3 spans 15 residues. After removal of 3 bases from V and 6 bases from J, the junction contained 7 bases not matched to a gene. Germline assignment: CDR1 LGHDT and CDR2 YNNKEL (reference sequence). This chain's CDR3 is CASSQGLARRDTQYF. CDR3 coding DNA: TGTGCCAGCAGCCAGGGACTAGCTCGCAGGGATACGCAGTATTTT.

The chain employs TRBV20-1 and TRBJ2-7; D gene unclear. V dropped 5 bases and J dropped 3 bases, with 14 bases sitting between them. The CDR3 is made up of 13 amino acids. CDR1 and CDR2 (germline): DFQATT, SNEGSKA (reference sequence). The DNA of the CDR3 is TGCAGTGCTTTTCGCGGAGACGACTACGAGCAGTACTTC. This gives the protein CSAFRGDDYEQYF.

In its sample, this clonotype was seen a few times. The chain links TRBV10-1 to TRBJ2-3, with D possibly TRBD2 on 6 matching bases. Trimming removed 6 bases from V and 4 bases from J, with 11 bases in between. The germline V gene encodes CDR1 WNHNN and CDR2 SYGVQD (reference sequence). The length of the CDR3 is 13 residues. For the CDR3, the DNA is TGCGCCAGCAGCGCGGGGTGGCCAGATACGCAGTATTTT. This gives the protein CASSAGWPDTQYF.

This clonotype was picked up one time. The chain has TRBV7-2 and TRBJ2-1; 14 bases are shared with TRBD2. V gave up 4 bases and J gave up 10 bases; unmatched junction bases: 6. From germline, CDR1 is SGHTA and CDR2 FQGNSA. This CDR3 is 15 amino acids long. The CDR3: CASSSGTSGRIEQFF. The CDR3 bases are TGTGCCAGCAGCTCGGGGACTAGCGGGAGAATCGAGCAGTTCTTC.

Only a few counts were recorded for this clonotype. The V and J genes are TRBV20-1 and TRBJ2-1; a weak D match, TRBD2 (6 bases). The ends were cut back, 0 bases at V and 4 bases at J, with 13 bases in the middle. Looked up from germline, CDR1 is DFQATT and CDR2 is SNEGSKA (reference sequence). The CDR3 covers 15 residues. The CDR3: CSARDSGSPYNEQFF. The CDR3 DNA sequence: TGCAGTGCTAGAGATTCCGGGAGCCCTTACAATGAGCAGTTCTTC.

The chain recombines TRBV4-2 with TRBJ2-3, with no clear D. The CDR3 totals 13 residues. CDR1 is LGHNA, CDR2 YNFKEQ, per germline. Trimming removed 0 bases from V and 7 bases from J, with 8 bases in between. The DNA of the CDR3 is TGTGCCAGCAGCCAAGACCCCGGGTATACGCAGTATTTT. Its protein product is CASSQDPGYTQYF.